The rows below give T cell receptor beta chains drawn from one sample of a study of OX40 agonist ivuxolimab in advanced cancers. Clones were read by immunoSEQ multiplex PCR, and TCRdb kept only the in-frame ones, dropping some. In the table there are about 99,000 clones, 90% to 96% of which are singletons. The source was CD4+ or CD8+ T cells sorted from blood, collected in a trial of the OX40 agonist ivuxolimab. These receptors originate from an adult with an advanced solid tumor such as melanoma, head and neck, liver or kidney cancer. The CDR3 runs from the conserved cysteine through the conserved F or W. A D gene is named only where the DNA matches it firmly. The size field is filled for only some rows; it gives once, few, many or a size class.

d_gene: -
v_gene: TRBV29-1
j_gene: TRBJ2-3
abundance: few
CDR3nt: TGCAGCGTGACCGCGGGGCCGACTAGCACAGATACGCAGTATTTT
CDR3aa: CSVTAGPTSTDTQYF

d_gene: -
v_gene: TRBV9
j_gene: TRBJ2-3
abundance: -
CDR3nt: TGTGCCAGCAGCCTACCCACTTCGGATACGCAGTATTTT
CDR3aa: CASSLPTSDTQYF

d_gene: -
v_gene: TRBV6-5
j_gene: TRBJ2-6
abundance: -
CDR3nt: TGTGCCAGCAGTTACGGTGCGTCTGGGGCCAACGTCCTGACTTTC
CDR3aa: CASSYGASGANVLTF

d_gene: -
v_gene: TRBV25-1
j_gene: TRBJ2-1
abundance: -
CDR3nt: TGTGCCAGCACGAAGGGGGGGGTTGAGCAGTTCTTC
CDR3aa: CASTKGGVEQFF

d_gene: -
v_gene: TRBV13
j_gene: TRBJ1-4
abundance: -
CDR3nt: TGTGCCAGCAGCTTAATGCAGGTTAATGAAAAACTGTTTTTT
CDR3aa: CASSLMQVNEKLFF

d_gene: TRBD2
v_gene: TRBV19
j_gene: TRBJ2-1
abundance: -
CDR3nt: TGTGCCAGTAGTATAGACGCGGGAGGGCCGAATGAGCAGTTCTTC
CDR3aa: CASSIDAGGPNEQFF

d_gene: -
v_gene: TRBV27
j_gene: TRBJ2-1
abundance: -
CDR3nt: TGTGCCAGCAGTCGCCCCCAGGATGAGCAGTTCTTC
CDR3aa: CASSRPQDEQFF

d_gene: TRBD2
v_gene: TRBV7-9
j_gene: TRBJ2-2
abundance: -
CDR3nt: TGTGCCAGCAGCTTCGCTAGCGGGGGGACCGGGGAGCTGTTTTTT
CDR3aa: CASSFASGGTGELFF

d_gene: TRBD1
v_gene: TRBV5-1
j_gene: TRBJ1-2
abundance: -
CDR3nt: TGCGCCAGCAGTGACAGGGGCCCTAACTATGGCTACACCTTC
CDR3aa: CASSDRGPNYGYTF

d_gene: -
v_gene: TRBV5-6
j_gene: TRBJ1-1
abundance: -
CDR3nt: TGTGCCAGCAGTGCGACATCGAACACTGAAGCTTTCTTT
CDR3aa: CASSATSNTEAFF

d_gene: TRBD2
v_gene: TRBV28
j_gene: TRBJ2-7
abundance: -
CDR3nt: TGTGCCAGCAGTTTTAATTGGGGACTAGCGGGATCTAATGAGCAGTACTTC
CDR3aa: CASSFNWGLAGSNEQYF

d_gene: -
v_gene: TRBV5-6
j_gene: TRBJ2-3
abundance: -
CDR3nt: TGTGCCAGCAGCTTGGGGGGGGCTGGAGATACGCAGTATTTT
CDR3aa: CASSLGGAGDTQYF

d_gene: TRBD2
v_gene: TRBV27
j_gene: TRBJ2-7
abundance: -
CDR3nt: TGTGCCAGCACCTTAAGAGCCGGGGGGATCTACGAGCAGTACTTC
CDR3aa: CASTLRAGGIYEQYF

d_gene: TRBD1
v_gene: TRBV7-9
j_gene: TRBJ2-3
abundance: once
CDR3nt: TGTGCCAGCAGCGTTTCATATTCTACAGGGGGAGGACGCACAGATACGCAGTATTTT
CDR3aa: CASSVSYSTGGGRTDTQYF

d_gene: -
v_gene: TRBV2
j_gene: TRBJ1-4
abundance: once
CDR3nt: TGTGCCAGCAGTGTGTTTTGGGCTAATGAAAAACTGTTTTTT
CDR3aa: CASSVFWANEKLFF

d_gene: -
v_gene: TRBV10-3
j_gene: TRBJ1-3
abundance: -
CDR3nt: TGTGCCATCAGTGAGTCGGGGGGCTCTGGAAACACCATATATTTT
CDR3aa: CAISESGGSGNTIYF

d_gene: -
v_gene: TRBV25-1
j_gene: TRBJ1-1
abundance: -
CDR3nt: TGTGCCAGCAGTGTCAGGGCAGCAACTGAAGCTTTCTTT
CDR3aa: CASSVRAATEAFF

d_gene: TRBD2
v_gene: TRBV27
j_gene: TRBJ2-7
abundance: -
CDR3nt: TGTGCCAGCAGTTCTAGCGGGGGTTCCTACGAGCAGTACTTC
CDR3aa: CASSSSGGSYEQYF

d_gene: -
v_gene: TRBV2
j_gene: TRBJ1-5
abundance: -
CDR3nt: TGTGCCAGCAGTGAAGGCGGCAGTGTCACTCAGCCCCAGCATTTT
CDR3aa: CASSEGGSVTQPQHF

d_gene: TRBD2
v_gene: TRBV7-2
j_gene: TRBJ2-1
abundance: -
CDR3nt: TGTGCCAGCAGCCTCCTCCCTAGCGGGGGGAACTACAATGAGCAGTTCTTC
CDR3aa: CASSLLPSGGNYNEQFF

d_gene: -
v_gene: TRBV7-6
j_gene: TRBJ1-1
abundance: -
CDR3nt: TGTGCCAGCAGCTATTTCGGGACACAGAACACTGAAGCTTTCTTT
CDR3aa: CASSYFGTQNTEAFF

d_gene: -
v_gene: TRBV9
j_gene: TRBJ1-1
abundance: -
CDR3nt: TGTGCCAGCAGCGTAGGGGGGACTGAAGCTTTCTTT
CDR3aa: CASSVGGTEAFF

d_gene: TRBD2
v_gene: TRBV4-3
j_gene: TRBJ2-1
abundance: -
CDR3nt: TGCGCCAGCAGCCAAGATCCTAGCGGGAGGTCGCCCTACAATGAGCAGTTCTTC
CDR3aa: CASSQDPSGRSPYNEQFF

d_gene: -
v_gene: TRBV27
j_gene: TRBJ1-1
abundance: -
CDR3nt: TGTGCCAGCAGTTTAGAGGCCAGTAAGAGCACTGAAGCTTTCTTT
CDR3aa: CASSLEASKSTEAFF

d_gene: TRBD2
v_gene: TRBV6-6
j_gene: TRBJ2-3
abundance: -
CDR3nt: TGTGCCAGCAGAAACCGGGACCCGTTGGGAGGGCCGCAGTATTTT
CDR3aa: CASRNRDPLGGPQYF

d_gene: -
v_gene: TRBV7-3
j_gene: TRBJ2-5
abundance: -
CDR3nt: TGTGCCAGCAGCCCCCAGGGGGCGGGGGTAGAGGAGACCCAGTACTTC
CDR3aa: CASSPQGAGVEETQYF

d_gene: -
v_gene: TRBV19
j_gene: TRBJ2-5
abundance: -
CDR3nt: TGTGCCAGTAGTCCCCGTCGGGTACCACAAGAGACCCAGTACTTC
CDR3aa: CASSPRRVPQETQYF

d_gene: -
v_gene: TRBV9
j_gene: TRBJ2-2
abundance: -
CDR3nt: TGTGCCAGCAGCCCTAACGACTCAGGGTGGACCGGGGAGCTGTTTTTT
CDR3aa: CASSPNDSGWTGELFF

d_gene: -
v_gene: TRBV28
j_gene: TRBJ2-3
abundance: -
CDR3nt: TGTGCCAGCAGTTTAGAGGTAGATACGCAGTATTTT
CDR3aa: CASSLEVDTQYF

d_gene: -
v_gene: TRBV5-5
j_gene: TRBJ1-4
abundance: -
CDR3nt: TGTGCCAGCAGCTTGGACCCAACTAATGAAAAACTGTTTTTT
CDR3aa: CASSLDPTNEKLFF

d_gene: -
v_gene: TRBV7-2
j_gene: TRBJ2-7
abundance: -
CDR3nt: TGTGCCAGCAGCTTAATTTCCGGGTACTCCTACGAGCAGTACTTC
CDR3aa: CASSLISGYSYEQYF

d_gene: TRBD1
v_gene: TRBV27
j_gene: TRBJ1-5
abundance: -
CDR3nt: TGTGCCAGCAGTTTGGCGACAGGGGGCCAGCCCCAGCATTTT
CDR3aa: CASSLATGGQPQHF

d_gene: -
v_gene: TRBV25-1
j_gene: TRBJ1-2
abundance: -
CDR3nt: TGTGCCAGCAGTGAACGCGCAGAAGGCTACACCTTC
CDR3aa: CASSERAEGYTF

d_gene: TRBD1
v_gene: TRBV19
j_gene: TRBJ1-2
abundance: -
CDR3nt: TGTGCCAGTAGGGGGACAGCTAACTATGGCTACACCTTC
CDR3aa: CASRGTANYGYTF

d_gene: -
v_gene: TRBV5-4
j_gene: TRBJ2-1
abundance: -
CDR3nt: TGTGCCAGCAGCTCCACCCGACTAGGATTAGAAGAGCAGTTCTTC
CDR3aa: CASSSTRLGLEEQFF

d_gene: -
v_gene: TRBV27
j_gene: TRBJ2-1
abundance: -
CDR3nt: TGTGCCAGCAGTTCGGGCCTCAATGAGCAGTTCTTC
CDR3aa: CASSSGLNEQFF

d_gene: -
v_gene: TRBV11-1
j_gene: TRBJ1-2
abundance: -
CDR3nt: TGTGCCAGCAGCCTTGATGCCGGGGATAACTATGGCTACACCTTC
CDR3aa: CASSLDAGDNYGYTF

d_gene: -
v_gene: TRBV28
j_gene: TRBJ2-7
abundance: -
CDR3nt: TGTGCCAGCAGTTCTGTGAGAGGGAGGTACGAGCAGTACTTC
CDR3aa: CASSSVRGRYEQYF

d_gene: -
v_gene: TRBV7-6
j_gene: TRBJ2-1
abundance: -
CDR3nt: TGTGCCAGCAGCTCCCGGACGGACCAATACAATGAGCAGTTCTTC
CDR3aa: CASSSRTDQYNEQFF

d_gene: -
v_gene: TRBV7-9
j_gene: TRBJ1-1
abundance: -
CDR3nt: TGTGCCAGCAGCCACGAGAACACTGAAGCTTTCTTT
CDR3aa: CASSHENTEAFF

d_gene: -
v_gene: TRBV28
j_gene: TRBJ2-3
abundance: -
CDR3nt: TGTGCCAGCAGCCCCCGCACAGATACGCAGTATTTT
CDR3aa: CASSPRTDTQYF

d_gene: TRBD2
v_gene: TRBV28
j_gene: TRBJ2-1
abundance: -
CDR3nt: TGTGCCAGCAGTTGGGGACTAGCGGGAGGGGAGCAGTTCTTC
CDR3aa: CASSWGLAGGEQFF

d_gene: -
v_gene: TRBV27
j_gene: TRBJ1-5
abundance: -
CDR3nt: TGTGCCAGCAGTCTAGGAGGTCATCATCCCCAGCATTTT
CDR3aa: CASSLGGHHPQHF

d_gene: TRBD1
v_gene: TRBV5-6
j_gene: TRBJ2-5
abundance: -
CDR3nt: TGTGCCAGCAGCTTGGTGGGGACAGGGGCGCAAGAGACCCAGTACTTC
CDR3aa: CASSLVGTGAQETQYF

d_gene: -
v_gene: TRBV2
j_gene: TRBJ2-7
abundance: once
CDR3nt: TGTGCCAGCAGTGAAGCAGGAGGGCGAGACTACGAGCAGTACTTC
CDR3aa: CASSEAGGRDYEQYF

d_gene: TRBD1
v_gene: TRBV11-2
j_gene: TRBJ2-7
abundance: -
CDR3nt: TGTGCCAGCAGCTGGGACAGGGGCTACGAGCAGTACTTC
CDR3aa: CASSWDRGYEQYF

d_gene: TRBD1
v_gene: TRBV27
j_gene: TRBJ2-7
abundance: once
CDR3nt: TGTGCCAGCAGTACGAGGGGACAGGGCTACGAGCAGTACTTC
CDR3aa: CASSTRGQGYEQYF

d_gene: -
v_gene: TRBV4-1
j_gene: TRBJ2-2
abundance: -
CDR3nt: TGCGCCAGCAGCCAAGAGGCGTGGGACACCGGGGAGCTGTTTTTT
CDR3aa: CASSQEAWDTGELFF

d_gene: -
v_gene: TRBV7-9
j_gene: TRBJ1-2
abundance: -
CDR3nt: TGTGCCAGCAGCTTAGCGAACAGGGCCGATGGCTACACCTTC
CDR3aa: CASSLANRADGYTF

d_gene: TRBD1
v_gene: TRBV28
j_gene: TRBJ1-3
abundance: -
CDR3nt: TGTGCCAGCAGTCCTAGGACAGGACTCCCCCCCGAGGATTTT
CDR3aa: CASSPRTGLPPEDF

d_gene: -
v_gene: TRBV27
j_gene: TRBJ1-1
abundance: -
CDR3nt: TGTGCCAGCAGTTTATCGATCGGGGGGAGTGAAGCTTTCTTT
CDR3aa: CASSLSIGGSEAFF

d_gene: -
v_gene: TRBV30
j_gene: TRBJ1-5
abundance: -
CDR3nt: TGTGCCTGGAGTGTAACCGAATTTAGCAATCAGCCCCAGCATTTT
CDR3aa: CAWSVTEFSNQPQHF

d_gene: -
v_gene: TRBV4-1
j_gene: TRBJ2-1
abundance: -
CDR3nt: TGCGCCAGCAGCCCCCCTTCGAGCTCCTACAATGAGCAGTTCTTC
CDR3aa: CASSPPSSSYNEQFF

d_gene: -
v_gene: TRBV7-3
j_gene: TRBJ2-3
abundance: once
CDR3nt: TGTGCCAGCAGCCCCCTCGGGGGCCTCACAGATACGCAGTATTTT
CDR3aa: CASSPLGGLTDTQYF

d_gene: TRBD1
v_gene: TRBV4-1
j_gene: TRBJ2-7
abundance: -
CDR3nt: TGCGCCAGCAGCCTAGGACAGGGGGCCTACGAGCAGTACTTC
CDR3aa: CASSLGQGAYEQYF